This is a list of T cell receptor beta chains from one sample in a study of blood T cells in healthy people across ages. TCRdb reanalysed the 5' RACE reads using MiXCR and keeps one entry per CDR3 protein. There are hundreds of thousands of distinct CDR3 sequences in the sample; about 56% occur only once, and under 30% lies in the top ten. Specimen: blood. These receptor sequences come from a man aged 40-50 years in good health. Each CDR3 is given without its conserved first and last residue.

v_gene	len	CDR3aa
TRBV18	11	ASSPSRESEQF
TRBV28	13	ASSSPGGVAYEQY
TRBV12-3/TRBV12-4	10	ASSRLEGAQH
TRBV27	14	ASSPPAGQTYNEQY
TRBV13	15	ASSWRTGNLLRETQY
TRBV20-1	12	SPRGGLVTDTQY
TRBV6-2/TRBV6-3	13	ASSSRTGTDNEQF
TRBV20-1	11	SASSLGTDTQY
TRBV7-3	15	ASSQRGQGANTGELF
TRBV6-2/TRBV6-3	11	ASSYSGAIEAF
TRBV2	13	ASSETGFGDQPQH
TRBV12-3/TRBV12-4	11	ASSLDRIETQY
TRBV29-1	10	SVEGEAGTYT
TRBV6-2/TRBV6-3	14	ASSYSAETTSNEQF
TRBV13	15	ASSNSGGATLQKTQY
TRBV5-1	12	ASSNSGAGREQY
TRBV5-1	15	ASSLARWDRISDTQY
TRBV28	12	ASSFCGDPYEQY
TRBV29-1	12	SVGGREGTDTQY
TRBV4-3	11	ASSQDYEGAPY
TRBV3-1	13	ASSLRQDYQETQY
TRBV20-1	12	SASPLAVKETQY
TRBV7-8	14	ASSFFGTAVGETQY
TRBV6-5	14	ASSLLGVGGSNEQF
TRBV20-1	11	SASDRGLYGYT
TRBV12-3/TRBV12-4	10	ASRTGGGELF
TRBV11-2	14	ASSLAPKGVQETQY
TRBV4-2	14	ASSPLASGEPDTQY
TRBV20-1	13	SARYARGGSYEQY
TRBV20-1	12	SVGGRSSYNEQF
TRBV9	14	ASNVGVGGPNQLQH
TRBV20-1	12	SAREGGQVYEQY
TRBV21-1	10	ASSKGNTEAF
TRBV20-1	9	SAPILDEQF
TRBV12-5	11	ASGNLYNQPQH
TRBV29-1	17	SVEGQGEGLGSYNSPLH
TRBV3-1	14	ASSQSASGAYNEQY
TRBV4-2	12	ASSRPGASYEQY
TRBV15	9	ATREGDTQY
TRBV7-3	11	ASSVTSGYEQY
TRBV7-2	15	ASSTSSGRASGNEQF
TRBV20-1	13	SARDVSSGRVEQY
TRBV29-1	8	SVEWTEAF
TRBV12-3/TRBV12-4	12	ASSWSGTAYEQY
TRBV10-3	14	AISELTSGSSYEQY
TRBV10-3	15	AISGQGLTSGANVLT
TRBV11-1	19	ASSSYTGTSGTRAAKNIQY
TRBV4-3	13	TSSLLAGGSYEQY
TRBV5-1	15	ASSPGQGGFGANVLT
TRBV11-3	14	ASSPWTSESADTQY
TRBV3-1	12	ASRRGLSTDTQY
TRBV18	15	ASSPLPSGGATDTQY
TRBV29-1	10	SSDRGPNEQF
TRBV9	11	ASSVQGAIGYT
TRBV10-3	16	AISAPESPNQEEETQY